The T cell receptor beta chain under discussion was sequenced for a study of technical replicates of blood from a few donors. The CDR3 spans 14 residues. The ends lost 2 bases at V and 5 bases at J; junction bases unmatched: 1. Looked up from germline, CDR1 is MGHRA and CDR2 is YSYEKL. The table came from immunoSEQ multiplex PCR; TCRdb's copy has only in-frame clones and leaves some out. The data show 65,000 to 95,000 clones, approximately 96% seen once. Sequencing was performed on T cells isolated from PBMCs. The chain carries TRBV4-1 and TRBJ2-2; 8 bases map to TRBD1. The TCR sequence derives from a human donor in good health. CDR3 sequence: CASSQTGGTGELFF. The CDR3 nucleotides read TGCGCCAGCAGCCAAACAGGGGGGACCGGGGAGCTGTTTTTT.